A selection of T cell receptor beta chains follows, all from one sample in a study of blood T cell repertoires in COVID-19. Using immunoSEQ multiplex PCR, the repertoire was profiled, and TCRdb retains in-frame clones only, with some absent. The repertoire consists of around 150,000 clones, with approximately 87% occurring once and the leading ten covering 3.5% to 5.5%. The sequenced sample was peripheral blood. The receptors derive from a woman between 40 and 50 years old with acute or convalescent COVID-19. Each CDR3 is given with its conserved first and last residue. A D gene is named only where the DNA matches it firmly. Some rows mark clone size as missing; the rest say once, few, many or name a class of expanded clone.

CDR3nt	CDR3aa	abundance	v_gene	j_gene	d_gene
TGTGCCAGCAGCTTTTTATCAAGCGGGGGGGCTAGAGATACGCAGTATTTT	CASSFLSSGGARDTQYF	NA	TRBV7-2	TRBJ2-3	TRBD2
TGTGCCTGGGATTCGACTAGCGGGATCTACAATGAGCAGTTCTTC	CAWDSTSGIYNEQFF	NA	TRBV30	TRBJ2-1	TRBD2
TGTGCCAGCGGCCAGACGGGGTATGGCAATCAGCCCCAGCATTTT	CASGQTGYGNQPQHF	NA	TRBV5-8	TRBJ1-5	NA
TGTGCCAGCTCCAACAGGGATCCTCCCGGGTACACCTTC	CASSNRDPPGYTF	once	TRBV18	TRBJ1-2	NA
TGTGCCAGCAGGGAGACGGCCGCTTACTACGAGCAGTACTTC	CASRETAAYYEQYF	once	TRBV27	TRBJ2-7	NA
TGCGCCAGCAGCCCCAGGGGGCAGGGTGAGACCCAGTACTTC	CASSPRGQGETQYF	NA	TRBV23-1	TRBJ2-5	TRBD1
TGTGCCAGCAGTTCTCCGGGACATTTTGAAAAACTGTTTTTT	CASSSPGHFEKLFF	NA	TRBV6-5	TRBJ1-4	NA
TGTGCCAGCAGTTACTCAAGACAGGGCGGGCAGCCCCAGCATTTT	CASSYSRQGGQPQHF	NA	TRBV6-5	TRBJ1-5	TRBD1
TGTGCCAGTAGTTCCTCCGGGACAGGGGTCTCACCCCTCCACTTT	CASSSSGTGVSPLHF	NA	TRBV19	TRBJ1-6	TRBD1
TGTGCCATCAGTGCCCCCGACAATGAGCAGTTCTTC	CAISAPDNEQFF	NA	TRBV10-3	TRBJ2-1	NA
TGTGCCAGTAGTATGATACAGGCTAAGACTGAAGCTTTCTTT	CASSMIQAKTEAFF	NA	TRBV19	TRBJ1-1	NA
TGCGCCAGCAGCCAAGTAAGGGAGCGGATCGAGCAGTACTTC	CASSQVRERIEQYF	NA	TRBV4-3	TRBJ2-7	NA
TGTGCCAGCAGTTACCGGACAGCCGACACTGGCGAAGCTTTCTTT	CASSYRTADTGEAFF	NA	TRBV6-2/TRBV6-3	TRBJ1-1	NA
TGTGCCAGCAGCCAAGATAGGGACAGGGCAATTTATGGCTACACCTTC	CASSQDRDRAIYGYTF	NA	TRBV4-2	TRBJ1-2	TRBD1
TGTGCCAGCAGCCCCTGGGACAGGGGCCATAACACTGAAGCTTTCTTT	CASSPWDRGHNTEAFF	NA	TRBV3-1/TRBV3-2	TRBJ1-1	TRBD1
TGTGCCAGCAGTTTTGACAGGGGGGATGAAGCTTTCTTT	CASSFDRGDEAFF	few	TRBV12-3/TRBV12-4	TRBJ1-1	TRBD1
TGCGCCAGCAGCACCCGGACAGGGGTTGGCTACACCTTC	CASSTRTGVGYTF	NA	TRBV5-1	TRBJ1-2	TRBD1
TGTGCCAGCAGCGGACAGGGGAGAATGAACACTGAAGCTTTCTTT	CASSGQGRMNTEAFF	NA	TRBV27	TRBJ1-1	TRBD1
TGTGCCAGCAGCTTAGTGGCAGGGGTAAATGAAAAACTGTTTTTT	CASSLVAGVNEKLFF	NA	TRBV7-2	TRBJ1-4	NA
TGTGCCAGCAGCAAAACCGTGGGGGGAAACTATGGCTACACCTTC	CASSKTVGGNYGYTF	once	TRBV9	TRBJ1-2	NA
TGCGCCAGCAGTGTGCGGGGCCTCACTGAAGCTTTCTTT	CASSVRGLTEAFF	once	TRBV5-1	TRBJ1-1	NA
TGTGCCAGCAGTGGCCAACCGACAGGGGGCTATCAGCCCCAGCATTTT	CASSGQPTGGYQPQHF	NA	TRBV6-1	TRBJ1-5	TRBD1
TGTGCCAGCAGCCCTTCGTGGGGAGGGAGCACAGATACGCAGTATTTT	CASSPSWGGSTDTQYF	NA	TRBV7-6	TRBJ2-3	TRBD2
TGTGCCAGCAGCTTCCTCGCAGTGGCCACTGAAGCTTTCTTT	CASSFLAVATEAFF	NA	TRBV5-6	TRBJ1-1	NA
TGTGCCAGTAGTATAGATCCCCTAGGACAGGGAGCAACTTTCTTT	CASSIDPLGQGATFF	NA	TRBV19	TRBJ1-1	TRBD1
TGTGCCAGTAGTGTCGGGGTCACCTCCGGGGAGCTGTTTTTT	CASSVGVTSGELFF	few	TRBV19	TRBJ2-2	NA
TGTGCCAGCAGCAGAGCACCCGGGACTAGCGGGAGCAATGAGCAGTTCTTC	CASSRAPGTSGSNEQFF	NA	TRBV3-1/TRBV3-2	TRBJ2-1	TRBD2
TGTGCCAGTCGAGCGGGAGGGCCAGGCAATGAGCAGTTCTTC	CASRAGGPGNEQFF	NA	TRBV19	TRBJ2-1	TRBD2
TGCAGTGCTAGTAAGGGGCGCGCGGAACAGCCCCAGCATTTT	CSASKGRAEQPQHF	NA	TRBV20-1	TRBJ1-5	NA
TGTGCCAGCAGCTTTGGGGCCATCCAAAAAATCTATGGCTATACCTTC	CASSFGAIQKIYGYTF	NA	TRBV7-9	TRBJ1-2	NA
TGTGCCAGCTCACCTTCCCTGACAGGGGTTGAGGATGGCTACACCTTC	CASSPSLTGVEDGYTF	few	TRBV18	TRBJ1-2	TRBD1
TGTGCCAGCAGTTACGGGACACAAGGAAACACCATATATTTT	CASSYGTQGNTIYF	NA	TRBV6-5	TRBJ1-3	NA
TGTGCCAGCAGCTTATACCCCCGGTCGGGGGGGGTGGATACGCAGTATTTT	CASSLYPRSGGVDTQYF	NA	TRBV7-2	TRBJ2-3	TRBD2
TGTGCCAGCAGTGAATTGGGGACTAGCGGTACCTACGAGCAGTACTTC	CASSELGTSGTYEQYF	NA	TRBV6-1	TRBJ2-7	TRBD2
TGTGCCAGCTTCTGCCGTCTTCTGTCAGACAGGCGGGAGCAGTACTTC	CASFCRLLSDRREQYF	NA	TRBV27	TRBJ2-7	NA
TGTGCCAGCAGTGAGGAGAGCACTGAAGCTTTCTTT	CASSEESTEAFF	NA	TRBV25-1	TRBJ1-1	NA
TGTGCCTGGAGTGTTGCAGGGGCCTACGAGCAGTACTTC	CAWSVAGAYEQYF	NA	TRBV30	TRBJ2-7	NA
TGTGCCAGCTTCCGACAACAGGCTTCTAACTATGGCTACACCTTC	CASFRQQASNYGYTF	NA	TRBV18	TRBJ1-2	NA
TGTGCCATCAGTCGACACCTGAACACTGAAGCTTTCTTT	CAISRHLNTEAFF	NA	TRBV10-3	TRBJ1-1	NA
TGTGCCAGCAGTTTGACATGGGACAGAAAAAACACTGAAGCTTTCTTT	CASSLTWDRKNTEAFF	NA	TRBV27	TRBJ1-1	TRBD1
TGTGCCAGCAGCGACAGGGGATCGAACTCTGGAAACACCATATATTTT	CASSDRGSNSGNTIYF	NA	TRBV27	TRBJ1-3	TRBD1
TGCGCCAGCAGCCAAGCCGGTCCGCCGGGGAACCGCGAGCAGTACTTC	CASSQAGPPGNREQYF	NA	TRBV4-3	TRBJ2-7	NA
TGTGCCAGCTCACCACCGGGCAGGAACACTGAAGCTTTCTTT	CASSPPGRNTEAFF	NA	TRBV18	TRBJ1-1	NA
TGCGCCAGCAGCCAAGGTTATATGGGAGGCGAGCAGTACTTC	CASSQGYMGGEQYF	NA	TRBV4-3	TRBJ2-7	NA
TGTGCCAGCAGTCGAGCGGGGGAAAGCACAGATACGCAGTATTTT	CASSRAGESTDTQYF	NA	TRBV6-4	TRBJ2-3	TRBD2
TGTGCCAGCAGTTCCTCACAGGTTGCCGAGCAGTACTTC	CASSSSQVAEQYF	once	TRBV12-3/TRBV12-4	TRBJ2-7	NA
TGTGCCAGCAGCGAGACCGGGACAGGGGGAAACTATGGCTACACCTTC	CASSETGTGGNYGYTF	NA	TRBV9	TRBJ1-2	TRBD1
TGTGCCAGCAGTTTAAGGACAGGGGACCGGGAGCTGTTTTTT	CASSLRTGDRELFF	NA	TRBV27	TRBJ2-2	TRBD1
TGTGCCAGCAGTTACTTCAGGGGGCTACCGAACACTGAAGCTTTCTTT	CASSYFRGLPNTEAFF	NA	TRBV6-2/TRBV6-3	TRBJ1-1	TRBD1
TGTGCCAGCTCACCAGGACAGGCCTCGTACTATGGCTACACCTTC	CASSPGQASYYGYTF	NA	TRBV18	TRBJ1-2	TRBD1
TGTGCCAGCAGACCGCGTGGGGGGAAGACTGAAGCTTTCTTT	CASRPRGGKTEAFF	NA	TRBV2	TRBJ1-1	NA
TGCAGCGTTGTTGAGGGATCCGGAAACACCATATATTTT	CSVVEGSGNTIYF	NA	TRBV29-1	TRBJ1-3	NA
TGTGCCAGCGGGGGCCCAGATACGCAGTATTTT	CASGGPDTQYF	NA	TRBV7-9	TRBJ2-3	NA
TGTGCCAGCAATCTATACTTCGGGGACACTGAAGCTTTCTTT	CASNLYFGDTEAFF	NA	TRBV28	TRBJ1-1	NA
TGTGCCAGCAGCCAAGAAGCAACAGGGAACTATAATTCACCCCTCCACTTT	CASSQEATGNYNSPLHF	NA	TRBV4-2	TRBJ1-6	NA
TGTGCCTGGAGTGTACGGCAGGGTCTAACAGATACGCAGTATTTT	CAWSVRQGLTDTQYF	NA	TRBV30	TRBJ2-3	NA
TGTGCCAGCAGCTTGAATGAGGGGGCGAACTATGGCTACACCTTC	CASSLNEGANYGYTF	NA	TRBV7-9	TRBJ1-2	TRBD1